A single sample gave rise to the 2 T cell receptor beta chains below, sequenced in a study of blood T cell repertoires in COVID-19. Libraries were prepared by immunoSEQ multiplex PCR; TCRdb keeps only in-frame clonotypes and omits some of them. This table holds over 120,000 clones, roughly 88% found once. Sequencing was done on a sample of PBMCs or T cells enriched from blood (not recorded which). The receptors come from a man aged 45-65 years who had recovered from COVID-19.

This clone was found a few times. The chain employs TRBV18 and TRBJ1-4, with D unclear. The V and J ends lost 3 bases and 4 bases respectively, with 9 bases between them. The germline V gene has CDR1 KGHSH and CDR2 LQKENI. The CDR3 totals 14 residues. The CDR3 sequence: CASSPPDFNEKLFF. CDR3 nucleotides: TGTGCCAGCTCACCCCCGGACTTTAATGAAAAACTGTTTTTT. Full variable domain (missing parts from reference TRBV18 and TRBJ1-4): NAGVMQNPRHLVRRRGQEARLRCSPMKGHSHVYWYRQLPEEGLKFMVYLQKENIIDESGMPKERFSAEFPKEGPSILRIQQVVRGDSAAYFCASSPPDFNEKLFFGSGTQLSVL.

This clone was recorded only once. This chain uses TRBV19 with TRBJ2-3; the D is unclear. The V gene lost 2 bases and the J gene lost 0 bases, with 12 bases spanning the gap. CDR1 is LNHDA and CDR2 is SQIVND in the germline V gene (reference sequence). The CDR3 extends over 16 amino acids. The CDR3 DNA follows: TGTGCCAGTAGTATATCCCTGACACCGAGCACAGATACGCAGTATTTT. Its translation: CASSISLTPSTDTQYF.